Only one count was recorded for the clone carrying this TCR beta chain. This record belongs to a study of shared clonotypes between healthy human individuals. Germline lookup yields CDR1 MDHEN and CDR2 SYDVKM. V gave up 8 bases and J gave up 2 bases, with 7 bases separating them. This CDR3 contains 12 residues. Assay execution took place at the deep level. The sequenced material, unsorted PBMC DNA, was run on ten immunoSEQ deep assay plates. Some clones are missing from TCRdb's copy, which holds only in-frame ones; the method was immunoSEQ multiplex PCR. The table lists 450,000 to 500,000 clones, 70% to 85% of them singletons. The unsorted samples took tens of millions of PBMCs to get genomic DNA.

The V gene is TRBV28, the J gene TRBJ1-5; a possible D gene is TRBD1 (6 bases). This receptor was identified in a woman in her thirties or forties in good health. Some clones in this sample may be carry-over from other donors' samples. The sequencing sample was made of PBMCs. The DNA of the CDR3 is TGTGCCAGCCGACAGGGCAATCAGCCCCAGCATTTT. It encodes CASRQGNQPQHF. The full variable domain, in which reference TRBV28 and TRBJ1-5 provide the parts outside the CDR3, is DVKVTQSSRYLVKRTGEKVFLECVQDMDHENMFWYRQDPGLGLRLIYFSYDVKMKEKGDIPEGYSVSREKKERFSLILESASTNQTSMYLCASRQGNQPQHFGDGTRLSIL.